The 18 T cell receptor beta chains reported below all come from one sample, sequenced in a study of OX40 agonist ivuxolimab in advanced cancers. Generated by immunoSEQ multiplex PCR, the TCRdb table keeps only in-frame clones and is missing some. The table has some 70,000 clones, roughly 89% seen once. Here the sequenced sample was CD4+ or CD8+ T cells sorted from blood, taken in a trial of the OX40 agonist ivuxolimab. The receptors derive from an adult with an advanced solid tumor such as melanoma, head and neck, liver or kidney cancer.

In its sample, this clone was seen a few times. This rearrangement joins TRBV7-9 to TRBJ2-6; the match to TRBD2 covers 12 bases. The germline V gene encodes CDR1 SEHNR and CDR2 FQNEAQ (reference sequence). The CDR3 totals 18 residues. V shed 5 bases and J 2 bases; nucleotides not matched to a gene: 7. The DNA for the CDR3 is TGTGCCAGCAGCCCCCCTAGCGGGGGGGTGGCTGGGGCCAACGTCCTGACTTTC. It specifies CASSPPSGGVAGANVLTF.

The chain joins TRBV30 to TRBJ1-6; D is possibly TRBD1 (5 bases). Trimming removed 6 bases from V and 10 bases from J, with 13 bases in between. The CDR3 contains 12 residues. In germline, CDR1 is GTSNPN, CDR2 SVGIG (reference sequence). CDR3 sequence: CACRGVYSPLHF. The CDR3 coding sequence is TGTGCCTGCAGAGGGGTTTACTCACCCCTCCACTTT.

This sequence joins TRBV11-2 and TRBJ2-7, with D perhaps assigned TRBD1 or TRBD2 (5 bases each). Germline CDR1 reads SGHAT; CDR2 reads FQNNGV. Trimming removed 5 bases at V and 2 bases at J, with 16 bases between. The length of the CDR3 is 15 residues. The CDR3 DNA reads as TGTGCCAGCAGCCAAGGGACGGGGAATCCCTACGAGCAGTACTTC. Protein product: CASSQGTGNPYEQYF.

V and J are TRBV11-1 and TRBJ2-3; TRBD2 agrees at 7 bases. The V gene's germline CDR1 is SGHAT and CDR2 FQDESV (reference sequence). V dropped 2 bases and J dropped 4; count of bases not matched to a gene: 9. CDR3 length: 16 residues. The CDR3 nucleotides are TGTGCCAGCAGCTTATCCCCCCGGGGGGACCCAGATACGCAGTATTTT. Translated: CASSLSPRGDPDTQYF.

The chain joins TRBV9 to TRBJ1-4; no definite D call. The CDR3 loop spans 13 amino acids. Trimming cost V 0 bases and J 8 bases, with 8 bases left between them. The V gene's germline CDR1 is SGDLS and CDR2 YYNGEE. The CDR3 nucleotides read TGTGCCAGCAGCGTAGGGTCCATGGAAAAACTGTTTTTT. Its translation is CASSVGSMEKLFF.

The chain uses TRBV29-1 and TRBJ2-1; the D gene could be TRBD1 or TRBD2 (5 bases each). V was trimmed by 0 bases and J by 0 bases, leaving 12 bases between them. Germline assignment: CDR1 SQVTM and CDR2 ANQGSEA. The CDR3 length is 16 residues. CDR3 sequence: CSVEEGTGPSYNEQFF. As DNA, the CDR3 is TGCAGCGTTGAAGAGGGGACGGGGCCCTCCTACAATGAGCAGTTCTTC.

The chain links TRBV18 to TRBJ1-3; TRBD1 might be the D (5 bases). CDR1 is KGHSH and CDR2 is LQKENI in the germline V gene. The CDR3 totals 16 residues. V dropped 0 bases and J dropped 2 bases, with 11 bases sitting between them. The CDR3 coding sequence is TGTGCCAGCTCACCACCGGGCAGGGTCGCTGGAAACACCATATATTTT. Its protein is CASSPPGRVAGNTIYF.

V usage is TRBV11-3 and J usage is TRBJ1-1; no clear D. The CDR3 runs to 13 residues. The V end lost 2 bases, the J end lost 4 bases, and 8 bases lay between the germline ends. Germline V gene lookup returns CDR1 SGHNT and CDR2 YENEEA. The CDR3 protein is CASSLTGFTEAFF. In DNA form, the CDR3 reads TGTGCCAGCAGCTTAACCGGCTTCACTGAAGCTTTCTTT.

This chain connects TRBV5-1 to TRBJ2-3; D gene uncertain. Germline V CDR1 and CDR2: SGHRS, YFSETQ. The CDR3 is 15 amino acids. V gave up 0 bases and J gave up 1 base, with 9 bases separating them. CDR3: CASSLDGYGTDTQYF. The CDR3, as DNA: TGCGCCAGCAGCTTGGACGGGTATGGCACAGATACGCAGTATTTT.

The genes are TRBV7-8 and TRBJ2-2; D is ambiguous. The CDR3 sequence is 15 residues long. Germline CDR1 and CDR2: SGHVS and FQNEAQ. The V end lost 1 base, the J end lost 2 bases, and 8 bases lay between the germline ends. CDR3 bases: TGTGCCAGCAGCTTAGGCGGCATTAACACCGGGGAGCTGTTTTTT. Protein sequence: CASSLGGINTGELFF.

CDR3 nucleotides: TGTGCCAGCACCGTAACGAACACTGAAGCTTTCTTT. Amino acid sequence: CASTVTNTEAFF. The chain recombines TRBV6-5 with TRBJ1-1; D is uncertain. The V gene lost 7 bases and the J gene lost 1 base, with 7 bases spanning the gap. There are 12 residues in the CDR3. CDR1 and CDR2 (germline): MNHEY, SVGAGI.

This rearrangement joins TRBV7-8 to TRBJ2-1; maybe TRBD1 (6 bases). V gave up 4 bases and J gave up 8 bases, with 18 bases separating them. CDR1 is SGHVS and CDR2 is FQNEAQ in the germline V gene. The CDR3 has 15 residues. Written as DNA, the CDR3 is TGTGCCAGCAGCTCCCGACAGGTTTCTAGGGATGAGCAGTTCTTC. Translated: CASSSRQVSRDEQFF. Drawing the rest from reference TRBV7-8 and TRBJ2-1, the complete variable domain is GAGVSQSPRYKVAKRGQDVALRCDPISGHVSLFWYQQALGQGPEFLTYFQNEAQLDKSGLPSDRFFAERPEGSVSTLKIQRTQQEDSAVYLCASSSRQVSRDEQFFGPGTRLTVL.

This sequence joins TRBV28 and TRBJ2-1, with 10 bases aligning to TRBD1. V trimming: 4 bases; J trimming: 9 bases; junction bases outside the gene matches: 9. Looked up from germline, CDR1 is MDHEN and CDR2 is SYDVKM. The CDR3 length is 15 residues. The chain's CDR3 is CASSSSGTGVREQFF. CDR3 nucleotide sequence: TGTGCCAGCAGTTCGTCAGGGACAGGGGTACGTGAGCAGTTCTTC. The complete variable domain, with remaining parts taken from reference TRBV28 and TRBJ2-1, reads DVKVTQSSRYLVKRTGEKVFLECVQDMDHENMFWYRQDPGLGLRLIYFSYDVKMKEKGDIPEGYSVSREKKERFSLILESASTNQTSMYLCASSSSGTGVREQFFGPGTRLTVL.

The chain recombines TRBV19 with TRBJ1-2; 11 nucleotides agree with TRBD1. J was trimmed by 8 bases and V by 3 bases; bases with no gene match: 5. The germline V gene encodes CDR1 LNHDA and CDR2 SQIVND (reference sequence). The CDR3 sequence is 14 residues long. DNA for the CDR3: TGTGCCAGTAGTATGGGACAGGGGGGAGGCGGCTACACCTTC. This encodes CASSMGQGGGGYTF.

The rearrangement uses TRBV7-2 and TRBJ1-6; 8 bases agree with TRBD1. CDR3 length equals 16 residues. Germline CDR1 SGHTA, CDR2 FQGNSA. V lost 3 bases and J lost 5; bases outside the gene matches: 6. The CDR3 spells CASSFDRGRDNSPLHF. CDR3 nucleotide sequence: TGTGCCAGCAGCTTCGACAGGGGTCGGGATAATTCACCCCTCCACTTT.

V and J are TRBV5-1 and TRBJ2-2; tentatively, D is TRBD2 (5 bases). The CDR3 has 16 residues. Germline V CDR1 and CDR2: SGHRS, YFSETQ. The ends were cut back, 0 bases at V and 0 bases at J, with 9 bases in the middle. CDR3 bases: TGCGCCAGCAGCTTGGCCCCGGGGACGAACACCGGGGAGCTGTTTTTT. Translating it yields CASSLAPGTNTGELFF.

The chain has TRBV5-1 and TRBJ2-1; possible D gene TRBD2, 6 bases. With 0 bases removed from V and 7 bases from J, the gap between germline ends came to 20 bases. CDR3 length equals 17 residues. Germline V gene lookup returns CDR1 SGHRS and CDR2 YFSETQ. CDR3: CASSLGPTGLRGNEQFF. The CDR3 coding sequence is TGCGCCAGCAGCTTGGGACCTACGGGACTGCGGGGAAATGAGCAGTTCTTC.

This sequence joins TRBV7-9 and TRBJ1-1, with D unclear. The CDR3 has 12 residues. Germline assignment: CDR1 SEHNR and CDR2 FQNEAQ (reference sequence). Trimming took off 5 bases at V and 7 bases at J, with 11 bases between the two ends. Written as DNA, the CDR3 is TGTGCCAGCAGCCATTCCGACGGTGAAGCTTTCTTT. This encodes CASSHSDGEAFF. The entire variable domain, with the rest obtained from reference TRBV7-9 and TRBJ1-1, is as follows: DTGVSQNPRHKITKRGQNVTFRCDPISEHNRLYWYRQTLGQGPEFLTYFQNEAQLEKSRLLSDRFSAERPKGSFSTLEIQRTEQGDSAMYLCASSHSDGEAFFGQGTRLTVV.